Listed below are T cell receptor beta chains from one sample, sequenced in a study of identical twins. TCRdb reanalysed the 5' RACE reads using MiXCR and keeps one entry per CDR3 protein. The sample shows 1.5 million to 2 million distinct CDR3 sequences, about 31% of them seen only once. What was sequenced was cord blood. These receptors all come from a newborn girl in good health. The CDR3 runs from the conserved cysteine through the conserved F or W. Each record gives: clone size, J gene, V gene, CDR3 length, D gene, CDR3 DNA, CDR3 protein. D genes are given only for firm matches. A clone size is listed for some rows: how often the clone was seen (once, few, many), or a class if it is expanded.

clone_size: many; j_call: TRBJ1-2; v_call: TRBV6-6; cdr3_length: 16; d_call: -; cdr3_nt: TGTGCCAGCAGTTGGGGCAGGAGATCCGCTAACTATGGCTACACCTTC; cdr3_aa: CASSWGRRSANYGYTF
clone_size: few; j_call: TRBJ2-3; v_call: TRBV11-2; cdr3_length: 14; d_call: -; cdr3_nt: TGTGCCAGCAGCTTAGTTTGGGGGTCAGATACGCAGTATTTT; cdr3_aa: CASSLVWGSDTQYF
clone_size: -; j_call: TRBJ2-2; v_call: TRBV12-3/TRBV12-4; cdr3_length: 15; d_call: -; cdr3_nt: TGTGCCAGCCTATTGGCAGGGGTGAACACCGGGGAGCTGTTTTTT; cdr3_aa: CASLLAGVNTGELFF
clone_size: few; j_call: TRBJ2-7; v_call: TRBV6-2/TRBV6-3; cdr3_length: 14; d_call: -; cdr3_nt: TGTGCCAGCAGTCCCGACACGATCTCCTACGAGCAGTACTTC; cdr3_aa: CASSPDTISYEQYF
clone_size: -; j_call: TRBJ2-3; v_call: TRBV3-1; cdr3_length: 16; d_call: -; cdr3_nt: TGTGCCAGCAGCCAAGAGATGGTAGGCCTGACAGATACGCAGTATTTT; cdr3_aa: CASSQEMVGLTDTQYF
clone_size: few; j_call: TRBJ1-2; v_call: TRBV7-9; cdr3_length: 14; d_call: -; cdr3_nt: TGTGCCAGCAGCTTTCGAACAGCTCAAGATGGCTACACCTTC; cdr3_aa: CASSFRTAQDGYTF
clone_size: -; j_call: TRBJ2-1; v_call: TRBV12-3/TRBV12-4; cdr3_length: 16; d_call: -; cdr3_nt: TGTGCCAGCAGTTTAATGGCGCGAAGCTCCTACAATGAGCAGTTCTTC; cdr3_aa: CASSLMARSSYNEQFF
clone_size: -; j_call: TRBJ2-5; v_call: TRBV28; cdr3_length: 13; d_call: -; cdr3_nt: TGTGCCAGCAGTGTATGGGGACAAGAGACCCAGTACTTC; cdr3_aa: CASSVWGQETQYF
clone_size: -; j_call: TRBJ2-1; v_call: TRBV6-5; cdr3_length: 14; d_call: -; cdr3_nt: TGTGCCAGCAGTTACGACTCCAACTACAATGAGCAGTTCTTC; cdr3_aa: CASSYDSNYNEQFF
clone_size: few; j_call: TRBJ2-1; v_call: TRBV9; cdr3_length: 16; d_call: TRBD2; cdr3_nt: TGTGCCAGCAGCGCAGTCGGCCTAGCGGATAACAATGAGCAGTTCTTC; cdr3_aa: CASSAVGLADNNEQFF
clone_size: once; j_call: TRBJ1-1; v_call: TRBV28; cdr3_length: 14; d_call: -; cdr3_nt: TGTGCCAGCAGTCTGCGATACGGAGGGAGTGAAGCTTTCTTT; cdr3_aa: CASSLRYGGSEAFF
clone_size: -; j_call: TRBJ1-1; v_call: TRBV9; cdr3_length: 15; d_call: TRBD1; cdr3_nt: TGTGCCAACAGCGCGCAGGGGGTTGGGGCCACTGAAGCTTTCTTT; cdr3_aa: CANSAQGVGATEAFF
clone_size: -; j_call: TRBJ2-1; v_call: TRBV20-1; cdr3_length: 10; d_call: -; cdr3_nt: TGCAGTGCTAGTAGGGGGAAGCAGTTCTTC; cdr3_aa: CSASRGKQFF